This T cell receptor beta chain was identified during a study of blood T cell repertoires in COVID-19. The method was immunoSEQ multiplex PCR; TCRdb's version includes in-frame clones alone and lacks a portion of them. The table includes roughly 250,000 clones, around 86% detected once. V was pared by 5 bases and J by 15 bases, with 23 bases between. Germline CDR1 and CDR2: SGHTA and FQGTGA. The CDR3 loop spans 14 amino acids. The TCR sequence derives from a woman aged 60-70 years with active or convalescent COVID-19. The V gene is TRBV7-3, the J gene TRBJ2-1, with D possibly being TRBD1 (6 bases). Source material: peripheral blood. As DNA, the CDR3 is TGTGCCAGCAGCCCAGGGGTAAGCCACGCTAGGCCGTTCTTC. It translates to CASSPGVSHARPFF.